A selection of T cell receptor beta chains follows, all from one sample in a study of blood T cell repertoires in COVID-19. Method: immunoSEQ multiplex PCR; TCRdb's copy keeps in-frame clones and lacks some. The sample contains 90,000 to 130,000 clones, under 75% of which appear only once. The sequencing input was peripheral blood. These receptors originate from a woman aged 55 to 70 with acute or convalescent COVID-19. The CDR3 runs from the conserved cysteine through the conserved F or W. Size tells how often a clone was seen (once, few, many) or the class of an expanded clone, and some rows leave it out.

abundance: .; j_gene: TRBJ2-5; v_gene: TRBV18; CDR3aa: CASSPTAETQYF
abundance: .; j_gene: TRBJ2-5; v_gene: TRBV18; CDR3aa: CASSQGVEETQYF
abundance: .; j_gene: TRBJ1-2; v_gene: TRBV6-5; CDR3aa: CASYSYGYTF
abundance: .; j_gene: TRBJ1-1; v_gene: TRBV9; CDR3aa: CASSVELNTEAFF
abundance: .; j_gene: TRBJ1-2; v_gene: TRBV19; CDR3aa: CASSRQGTYGYTF
abundance: .; j_gene: TRBJ2-6; v_gene: TRBV7-3; CDR3aa: CASSLTGRAGANVLTF
abundance: .; j_gene: TRBJ2-7; v_gene: TRBV6-2/TRBV6-3; CDR3aa: CASSNRGYEQYF
abundance: .; j_gene: TRBJ2-5; v_gene: TRBV7-8; CDR3aa: CASSLERAGGRETQYF
abundance: .; j_gene: TRBJ2-3; v_gene: TRBV29-1; CDR3aa: CSVEPGLAATDTQYF
abundance: .; j_gene: TRBJ2-2; v_gene: TRBV5-1; CDR3aa: CASSSTGGTGTGELFF
abundance: few; j_gene: TRBJ2-7; v_gene: TRBV2; CDR3aa: CASRAPTGSYEQYF
abundance: .; j_gene: TRBJ2-1; v_gene: TRBV19; CDR3aa: CASRTGVSNEQFF
abundance: .; j_gene: TRBJ1-1; v_gene: TRBV7-6; CDR3aa: CASSYGGDSMNTEAFF
abundance: once; j_gene: TRBJ2-7; v_gene: TRBV11-1; CDR3aa: CASSPHSYSGVYEQYF
abundance: many; j_gene: TRBJ1-3; v_gene: TRBV19; CDR3aa: CASSMFGGDTIYF
abundance: .; j_gene: TRBJ2-6; v_gene: TRBV3-1/TRBV3-2; CDR3aa: CASSQDRGGAGANVLTF
abundance: .; j_gene: TRBJ2-1; v_gene: TRBV6-4; CDR3aa: CASSDSPGTRPYNEQFF
abundance: .; j_gene: TRBJ2-1; v_gene: TRBV2; CDR3aa: CASREQGGVGEQFF
abundance: .; j_gene: TRBJ1-2; v_gene: TRBV18; CDR3aa: CASSPPDGGRRGYTF
abundance: .; j_gene: TRBJ1-6; v_gene: TRBV27; CDR3aa: CASSPQGARNSPLHF
abundance: once; j_gene: TRBJ2-1; v_gene: TRBV11-3; CDR3aa: CASSLDPGQGRLAGDNEQFF
abundance: once; j_gene: TRBJ1-4; v_gene: TRBV6-5; CDR3aa: CASRRDSATNEKLFF
abundance: .; j_gene: TRBJ2-2; v_gene: TRBV7-2; CDR3aa: CASSLDRDRGGETGELFF
abundance: .; j_gene: TRBJ2-7; v_gene: TRBV27; CDR3aa: CASRGLTSSYEQYF
abundance: .; j_gene: TRBJ2-7; v_gene: TRBV5-1; CDR3aa: CASSSQGQGVKTVQYF
abundance: .; j_gene: TRBJ2-7; v_gene: TRBV10-3; CDR3aa: CAISEGTSGPAYEQYF
abundance: .; j_gene: TRBJ2-7; v_gene: TRBV20-1; CDR3aa: CSASTGRLKDGYEQYF
abundance: .; j_gene: TRBJ2-7; v_gene: TRBV30; CDR3aa: CAWRNLAGDTSYEQYF
abundance: few; j_gene: TRBJ1-5; v_gene: TRBV25-1; CDR3aa: CASSEGLYSNQPQHF
abundance: .; j_gene: TRBJ2-7; v_gene: TRBV7-8; CDR3aa: CASSPPRRAGGWRNEQYF
abundance: .; j_gene: TRBJ1-5; v_gene: TRBV19; CDR3aa: CASSTGGGPNQPQHF
abundance: .; j_gene: TRBJ1-2; v_gene: TRBV29-1; CDR3aa: CSVGSRLNYGYTF
abundance: .; j_gene: TRBJ1-6; v_gene: TRBV11-1; CDR3aa: CASSLRTGNSPLHF
abundance: once; j_gene: TRBJ1-5; v_gene: TRBV19; CDR3aa: CASSTTGGEQPQHF
abundance: .; j_gene: TRBJ1-1; v_gene: TRBV10-3; CDR3aa: CAISASGANTEAFF
abundance: .; j_gene: TRBJ1-3; v_gene: TRBV7-2; CDR3aa: CASSLQQGDGNTIYF
abundance: .; j_gene: TRBJ1-2; v_gene: TRBV9; CDR3aa: CASRPQGAPRGYTF
abundance: .; j_gene: TRBJ2-7; v_gene: TRBV11-2; CDR3aa: CASSLGGQGYYEQYF
abundance: .; j_gene: TRBJ2-3; v_gene: TRBV7-3; CDR3aa: CASRRTGLSTDTQYF
abundance: .; j_gene: TRBJ2-7; v_gene: TRBV6-6; CDR3aa: CASSFLTGIYEQYF
abundance: .; j_gene: TRBJ2-4; v_gene: TRBV30; CDR3aa: CAWSVRGSIQYF
abundance: .; j_gene: TRBJ2-7; v_gene: TRBV28; CDR3aa: CASVNRGHEQYF
abundance: .; j_gene: TRBJ1-1; v_gene: TRBV10-3; CDR3aa: CAISEPDRGRFTEAFF
abundance: .; j_gene: TRBJ2-2; v_gene: TRBV7-8; CDR3aa: CASSLVAGRGGELFF
abundance: .; j_gene: TRBJ2-1; v_gene: TRBV2; CDR3aa: CASSERGGLGNEQFF
abundance: .; j_gene: TRBJ2-3; v_gene: TRBV7-3; CDR3aa: CASSLSRGGPTDTQYF
abundance: .; j_gene: TRBJ1-1; v_gene: TRBV6-1; CDR3aa: CASSEGFQGREGSYTEAFF
abundance: .; j_gene: TRBJ2-7; v_gene: TRBV4-1; CDR3aa: CASSPRLAYEQYF
abundance: .; j_gene: TRBJ2-2; v_gene: TRBV10-3; CDR3aa: CATGVTGDTGELFF
abundance: .; j_gene: TRBJ1-5; v_gene: TRBV28; CDR3aa: CASSPGTGWGQPQHF
abundance: .; j_gene: TRBJ1-1; v_gene: TRBV9; CDR3aa: CASSVDMNTEAFF
abundance: .; j_gene: TRBJ1-2; v_gene: TRBV19; CDR3aa: CASSLRQRYGYTF
abundance: .; j_gene: TRBJ1-6; v_gene: TRBV9; CDR3aa: CASSVAAGADSPLHF
abundance: .; j_gene: TRBJ2-4; v_gene: TRBV28; CDR3aa: CASRSGALAKNIQYF
abundance: .; j_gene: TRBJ1-5; v_gene: TRBV19; CDR3aa: CATQTGGQGGWPQHF
abundance: .; j_gene: TRBJ1-5; v_gene: TRBV6-1; CDR3aa: CASSEIKRFQPQHF
abundance: few; j_gene: TRBJ2-7; v_gene: TRBV7-2; CDR3aa: CASSADRGISYEQYF
abundance: .; j_gene: TRBJ1-2; v_gene: TRBV5-1; CDR3aa: CASSSGQGRHYGYTF